This paragraph reports one T cell receptor (beta chain). Trimming stripped 6 bases from V and 4 bases from J, with 19 bases between. The germline CDR1 and CDR2 sequences are MNHEY and SVGEGT. The CDR3 has 15 amino acids. Each CDR3 protein gets one entry after TCRdb re-called the RT-PCR reads with MiXCR. The sample includes about 540,000 distinct CDR3 sequences, less than 25% seen only once; the top ten take 2.5% to 3%. The data belong to a study of response to subunit inactivated influenza vaccine. The data also belong to a second study, concerning T cells expressing NK-cell markers. From that paper: For TCR beta, cDNA was produced by 5'RACE template switching with UMIs. Researchers got TCR beta repertoires out of sorted CD3+CD56+NKG2C+, CD3+CD56+NKG2C- and CD3+CD56-NKG2C+ T cells. Seven donors tested HCMV-seropositive and one tested seronegative among the eight sequenced. Specificity for HCMV among expanded NKG2C+ T cell clones was not established.

This material consisted of CD4+ T cells sorted from PBMCs, taken roughly 12 days after vaccination. This chain connects TRBV6-2 or TRBV6-3 to TRBJ2-7, with D perhaps TRBD2 (6 bases). This clonotype was sampled from a man aged 50 to 59 who received an inactivated influenza vaccine. CDR3: CASRLAAGGIYEQYF. The DNA of the CDR3 is TGTGCCAGCAGACTCGCCGCGGGCGGGATATACGAGCAGTACTTC.